The 9 T cell receptor beta chains below all came from one sample that was sequenced in a study of cytomegalovirus exposure and HLA in healthy donors (dated 2017 in TCRdb). The library relied on the immunoSEQ multiplex PCR assay. The multiplex PCR relied on a mix of 60 forward primers for TCR Vbeta segments and 13 reverse primers for TCR Jbeta segments. Imported from immuneACCESS, the table was reduced by TCRdb to in-frame sequences with V and J called. These copies leave out some clones; in studies compared against another copy, an unresolved V gene accounts for under half, and the cause of the remainder is not known. In all, the sample holds tens of thousands of clones, and around 66% of those were seen once. Of the sample, approximately 5% is held by the ten largest clones. Sequences were obtained from PBMCs. The origin of the receptors is a man in his sixties in good health and CMV-seropositive.

The chain uses TRBV2 and TRBJ1-2; D is possibly TRBD1 (6 bases). Deletions cut 6 bases from V and 7 bases from J, with 12 bases between. Looked up from germline, CDR1 is SNHLY and CDR2 is FYNNEI. CDR3 length: 12 amino acids. CDR3 bases: TGTGCCAGCAGCCCCGCAGGGGCTGGCTACACCTTC. It specifies CASSPAGAGYTF.

This clone appeared once. J is TRBJ2-5 and V is TRBV27; 7 bases align to TRBD2. Germline trimming cut 3 bases from V and 4 bases from J; bases unmatched to any gene: 5. Germline V lookup: CDR1 MNHEY, CDR2 SMNVEV (reference sequence). This CDR3 has 14 amino acids. In nucleotides, the CDR3 is TGTGCCAGCAGTTTTGCGGGAGTAGGAGAGACCCAGTACTTC. Protein: CASSFAGVGETQYF.

The rearrangement links TRBV7-2 to TRBJ2-5; 12 bases are shared with TRBD2. Germline V gene lookup returns CDR1 SGHTA and CDR2 FQGNSA. The CDR3 has 15 residues. With 4 bases clipped from V and 3 bases from J, the junction kept 3 bases outside the gene matches. In DNA, the CDR3 is TGTGCCAGCAGCTGGAGACTAGCGGGGGAAGAGACCCAGTACTTC. Its protein is CASSWRLAGEETQYF.

This clone was seen a few times. V and J are TRBV2 and TRBJ1-1; no clear D. This CDR3 spans 13 amino acids. CDR1 and CDR2 (germline): SNHLY, FYNNEI. Trimming took off 3 bases at V and 0 bases at J, with 5 bases between the two ends. CDR3 DNA: TGTGCCAGCAGTGATAGCCTGAACACTGAAGCTTTCTTT. It is translated as CASSDSLNTEAFF.

This clone showed up just a few times. This chain joins TRBV6-6 and TRBJ1-5; TRBD1 might be the D (6 bases). Per the germline V gene, CDR1 is MNHNY and CDR2 is SVGAGI (reference sequence). The CDR3 sequence is 14 residues long. Between the trimmed V and J ends, which lost 5 bases and 6 bases, there was a span of 14 bases. The CDR3 sequence is CASSHREAPQPQHF. CDR3 nucleotides: TGTGCCAGCAGTCACAGGGAAGCCCCTCAGCCCCAGCATTTT.

This chain connects TRBV28 to TRBJ2-5, with D uncertain. The CDR3 spans 12 residues. Germline assignment: CDR1 MDHEN and CDR2 SYDVKM. Trimming cost V 6 bases and J 5 bases, with 10 bases left between them. The CDR3 sequence is CASSSSYETQYF. The CDR3 DNA reads TGTGCCAGCAGCTCCTCCTACGAGACCCAGTACTTC. The whole variable domain, remainder taken from reference TRBV28 and TRBJ2-5, is DVKVTQSSRYLVKRTGEKVFLECVQDMDHENMFWYRQDPGLGLRLIYFSYDVKMKEKGDIPEGYSVSREKKERFSLILESASTNQTSMYLCASSSSYETQYFGPGTRLLVL.

V and J are TRBV19 and TRBJ2-1, with 7 bases lining up with TRBD1. CDR1 and CDR2 (germline): LNHDA, SQIVND (reference sequence). The V and J ends lost 7 bases and 5 bases, in that order; junction bases with no gene match: 14. This CDR3 has 16 amino acids. The CDR3: CASTPPDRQIHNEQFF. The CDR3 DNA reads as TGTGCCAGTACCCCACCGGACAGGCAAATTCACAATGAGCAGTTCTTC.

This clone was seen more than once but under ten times. CDR3 region: CATSWGDSTDTQYF. The CDR3 bases are TGTGCCACTTCATGGGGGGATAGCACAGATACGCAGTATTTT. This chain uses TRBV28 with TRBJ2-3, with D possibly matching TRBD2 (6 bases). Germline V lookup: CDR1 MDHEN, CDR2 SYDVKM. CDR3 size: 14 residues. Between the trimmed V and J ends, which lost 10 bases and 0 bases, there was a span of 14 bases.

The V call is TRBV7-3, the J call TRBJ2-1; TRBD1 matches at 7 bases. This CDR3 comprises 15 residues. Germline V gene sequence: CDR1 SGHTA, CDR2 FQGTGA. V lost 0 bases, J lost 9 bases, and 8 bases stayed unmatched. CDR3 sequence reads: CASSLTGRGRSEQFF. CDR3 coding DNA: TGTGCCAGCAGCTTAACTGGCAGGGGGAGAAGTGAGCAGTTCTTC.